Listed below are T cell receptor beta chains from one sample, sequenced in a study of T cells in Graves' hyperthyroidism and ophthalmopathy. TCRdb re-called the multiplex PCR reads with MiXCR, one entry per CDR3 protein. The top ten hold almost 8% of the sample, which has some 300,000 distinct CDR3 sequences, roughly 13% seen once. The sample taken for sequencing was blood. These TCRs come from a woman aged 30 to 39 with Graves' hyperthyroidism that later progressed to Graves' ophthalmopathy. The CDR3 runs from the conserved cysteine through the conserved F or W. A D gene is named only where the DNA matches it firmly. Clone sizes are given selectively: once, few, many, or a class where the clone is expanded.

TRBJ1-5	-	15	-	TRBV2	TGTGCCAGCAAGTCCAGCCGTCTTAGCAATCAGCCCCAGCATTTT	CASKSSRLSNQPQHF
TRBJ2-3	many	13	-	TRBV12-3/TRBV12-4	TGTGCCAGCAAGGAGGGCCCGACAGATACGCAGTATTTT	CASKEGPTDTQYF
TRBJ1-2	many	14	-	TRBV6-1	TGTGCCAGCACCGCGGATCACCCCAACTATGGCTACACCTTC	CASTADHPNYGYTF
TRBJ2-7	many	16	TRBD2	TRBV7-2	TGTGCCAGCAGCCCCGGGACTAGCGGGAGTAACGACGAGCAGTACTTC	CASSPGTSGSNDEQYF
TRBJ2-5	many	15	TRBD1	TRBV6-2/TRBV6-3	TGTGCCAGCAGTTCCGGGACAGGGGCCTCCGGGACCCAGTACTTC	CASSSGTGASGTQYF
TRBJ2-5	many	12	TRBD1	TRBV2	TGTGCCAGCATGGGACAGGGGGAGACCCAGTACTTC	CASMGQGETQYF
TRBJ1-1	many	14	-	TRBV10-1	TGCGCCAGCAGTGAGATGACCTTCGGCACTGAAGCTTTCTTT	CASSEMTFGTEAFF
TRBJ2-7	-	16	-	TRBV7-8	TGTGCCAGCACCTCCGCGCCCACAGCAATCTCCTACGAGCAGTACTTC	CASTSAPTAISYEQYF
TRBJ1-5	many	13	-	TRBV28	TGTGCCAGCAGTTTGGATAGCAATCAGCCCCAGCATTTT	CASSLDSNQPQHF
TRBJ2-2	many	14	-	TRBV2	TGTGCCAGCAGTGGAGGGTGGGAGACCGGGGAGCTGTTTTTT	CASSGGWETGELFF
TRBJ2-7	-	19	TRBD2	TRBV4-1	TGCGCCAGCAGCCAAGGCCCTTCACTAGCGGGCGTGAGCTCCTACGAGCAGTACTTC	CASSQGPSLAGVSSYEQYF
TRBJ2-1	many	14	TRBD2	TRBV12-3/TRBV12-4	TGTGCCAGCAAGGGGACTAGCGGGAGTGATGAGCAGTTCTTC	CASKGTSGSDEQFF
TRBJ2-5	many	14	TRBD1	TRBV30	TGTGCCTGGAGCGGTCCGGGACAGCGGGAGACCCAGTACTTC	CAWSGPGQRETQYF
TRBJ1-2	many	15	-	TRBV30	TGTGCCTGGATCTATGAGGCTCCAATTAACTATGGCTACACCTTC	CAWIYEAPINYGYTF
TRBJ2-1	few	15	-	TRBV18	TGTGCCAGCTCACGGATTCACCAATCGGGCGATGAGCAGTTCTTC	CASSRIHQSGDEQFF
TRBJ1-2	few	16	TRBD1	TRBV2	TGTGCCAGCAGTAGCCCCCGGACAGGGGGCTGGTATGGCTACACCTTC	CASSSPRTGGWYGYTF
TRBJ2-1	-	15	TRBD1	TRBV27	TGTGCCAGCAGTACCTGGGACAGGGGGCCGGATGAGCAGTTCTTC	CASSTWDRGPDEQFF
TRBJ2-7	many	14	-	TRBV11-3	TGTGCCAGCAGCTTGAAAGTCTATACCTACGAGCAGTACTTC	CASSLKVYTYEQYF
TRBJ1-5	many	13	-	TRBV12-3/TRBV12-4	TGTGCCAGCTCGGATCAGGTAAACCAGCCCCAGCATTTT	CASSDQVNQPQHF
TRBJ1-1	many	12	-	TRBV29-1	TGCAGCGTTGAATCCACAGCAACTGAAGCTTTCTTT	CSVESTATEAFF
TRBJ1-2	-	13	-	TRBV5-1	TGCGCCAGCAGCGACTCCGGGCTGAATGGCTACACCTTC	CASSDSGLNGYTF
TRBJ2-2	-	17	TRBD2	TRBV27	TGTGCCAGCCCCGGGGGGGGGCTCCCCGAGAACACCGGGGAGCTGTTTTTT	CASPGGGLPENTGELFF
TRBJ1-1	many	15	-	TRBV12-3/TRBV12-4	TGTGCCAGCAGTCCCAGGGGCAGGGGACACACTGAAGCTTTCTTT	CASSPRGRGHTEAFF
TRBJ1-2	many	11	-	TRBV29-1	TGCAGCGTTGAATTTGGGGATGGCTACACCTTC	CSVEFGDGYTF
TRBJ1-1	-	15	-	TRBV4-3	TGCGCCAGCAGCCAATTCCTAGACTTGAACACTGAAGCTTTCTTT	CASSQFLDLNTEAFF
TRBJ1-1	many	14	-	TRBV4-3	TGCGCCAGCAGCCCTCGGGGAGGGGGCACTGAAGCTTTCTTT	CASSPRGGGTEAFF
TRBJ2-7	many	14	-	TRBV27	TGTGCCAGCAGTTCAGGGTACGACTCCTACGAGCAGTACTTC	CASSSGYDSYEQYF
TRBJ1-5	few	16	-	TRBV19	TGTGCCAGTAGTACCAACAGGGAGGACGGCAATCAGCCCCAGCATTTT	CASSTNREDGNQPQHF
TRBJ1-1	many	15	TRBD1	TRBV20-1	TGCAGTGCCCTCAGGGGGGCAGGGATGAACACTGAAGCTTTCTTT	CSALRGAGMNTEAFF
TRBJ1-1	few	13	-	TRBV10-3	TGTGCCATCCGTGTTTTTCGGGACACTGAAGCTTTCTTT	CAIRVFRDTEAFF
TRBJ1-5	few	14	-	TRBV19	TGTGCCAGTAGTATTTTAGGTTACAATCAGCCCCAGCATTTT	CASSILGYNQPQHF
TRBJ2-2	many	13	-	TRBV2	TGTGCCAGCAGTGCGGGGGTGGCCGGGGAGCTGTTTTTT	CASSAGVAGELFF
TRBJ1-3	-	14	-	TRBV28	TGTGCCAGCACTTTTGGGCAGGGGCGAGGGACCATATATTTT	CASTFGQGRGTIYF
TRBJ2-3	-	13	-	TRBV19	TGTGCCAGTAGTATGAACGACGGGGATACGCAGTATTTT	CASSMNDGDTQYF
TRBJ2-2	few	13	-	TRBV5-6	TGTGCCAGCAGCTGGGGAACAGGTGGGGAGCTGTTTTTT	CASSWGTGGELFF
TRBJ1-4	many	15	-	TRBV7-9	TGTGCCAGCAGCTTACCGACAGGCCTTGGCGAAAAACTGTTTTTT	CASSLPTGLGEKLFF
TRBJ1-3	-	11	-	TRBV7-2	TGTGCCAGCAGTCCCGCGAGCACCATATATTTT	CASSPASTIYF
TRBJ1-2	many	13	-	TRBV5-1	TGCGCCAGCAGCTTCGACGGGGGGTATGGCTACACCTTC	CASSFDGGYGYTF
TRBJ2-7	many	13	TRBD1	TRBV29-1	TGCAGCGTTCGAAAGGGGGCTGAATACGAGCAGTACTTC	CSVRKGAEYEQYF
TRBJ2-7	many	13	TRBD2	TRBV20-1	TGCAGTGCCCCGGGACTAGTCGGGTACGAGCAGTACTTC	CSAPGLVGYEQYF
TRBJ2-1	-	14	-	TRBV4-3	TGCGCCAGCGGAGATAGGGACACTTACAATGAGCAGTTCTTC	CASGDRDTYNEQFF
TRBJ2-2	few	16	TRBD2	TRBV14	TGTGCCAGCAGACACATAGCGGGAGATGTCACCGGGGAGCTGTTTTTT	CASRHIAGDVTGELFF
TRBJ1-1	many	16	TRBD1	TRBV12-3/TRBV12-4	TGTGCCAGCAGTACCGGGACAGGGGGCTCCAACACTGAAGCTTTCTTT	CASSTGTGGSNTEAFF